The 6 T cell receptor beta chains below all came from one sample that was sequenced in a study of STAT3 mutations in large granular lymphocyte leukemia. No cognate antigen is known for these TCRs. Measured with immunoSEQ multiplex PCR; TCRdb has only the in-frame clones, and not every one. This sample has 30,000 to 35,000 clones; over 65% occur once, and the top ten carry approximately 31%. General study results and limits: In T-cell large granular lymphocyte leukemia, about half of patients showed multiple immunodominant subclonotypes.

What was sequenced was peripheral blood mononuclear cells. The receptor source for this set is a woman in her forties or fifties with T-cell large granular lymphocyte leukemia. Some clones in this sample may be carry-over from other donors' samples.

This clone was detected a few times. This chain's CDR3 is CASSSLTGVHGNTIYF. The CDR3 nucleotides read TGTGCCAGCAGTTCTCTTACAGGGGTACATGGAAACACCATATATTTT. The gene calls are TRBV28 and TRBJ1-3, with 7 bases identical to TRBD1. The CDR3 runs 16 residues. From germline, CDR1 is MDHEN and CDR2 SYDVKM. V gave up 4 bases and J gave up 3 bases; unmatched junction bases: 9.

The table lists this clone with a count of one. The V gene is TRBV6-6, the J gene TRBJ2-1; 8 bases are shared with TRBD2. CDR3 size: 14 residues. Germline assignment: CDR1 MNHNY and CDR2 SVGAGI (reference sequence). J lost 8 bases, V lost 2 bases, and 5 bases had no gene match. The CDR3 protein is CASSYGTSDDEQFF. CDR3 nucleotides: TGTGCCAGCAGTTACGGGACTAGTGACGATGAGCAGTTCTTC.

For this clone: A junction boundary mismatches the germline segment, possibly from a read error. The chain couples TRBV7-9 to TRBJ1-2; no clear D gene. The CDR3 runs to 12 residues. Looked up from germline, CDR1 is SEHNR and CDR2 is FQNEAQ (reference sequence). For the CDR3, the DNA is TGTGCCAGCAGCTTAGGGTTCTTCCCGCCCGTCTTC. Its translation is CASSLGFFPPVF.

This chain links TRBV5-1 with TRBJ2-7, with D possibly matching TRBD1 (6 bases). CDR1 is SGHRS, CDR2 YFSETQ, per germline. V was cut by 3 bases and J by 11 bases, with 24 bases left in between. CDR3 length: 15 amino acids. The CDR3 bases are TGCGCCAGCAGCTCGCAGGGGCCTATAACGGCAAAGGAGTACTTC. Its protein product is CASSSQGPITAKEYF.

CDR3 amino acids: CAWSLAGITEAFF. CDR3 DNA sequence: TGTGCCTGGAGCCTCGCGGGAATCACTGAAGCTTTCTTT. The V and J genes are TRBV30 and TRBJ1-1; unclear D gene. CDR1 and CDR2 from the germline V gene are GTSNPN and SVGIG (reference sequence). V lost 3 bases to trimming and J lost 4 bases, with 12 bases between them. The CDR3 is made up of 13 amino acids.

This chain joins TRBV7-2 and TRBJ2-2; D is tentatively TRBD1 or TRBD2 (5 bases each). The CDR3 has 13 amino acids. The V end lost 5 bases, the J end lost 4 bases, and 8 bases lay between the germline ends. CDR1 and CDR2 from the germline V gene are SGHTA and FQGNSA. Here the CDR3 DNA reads TGTGCCAGCAGCCGAGGGGTCACCGGGGAGCTGTTTTTT. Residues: CASSRGVTGELFF. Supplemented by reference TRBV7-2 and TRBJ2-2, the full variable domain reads GAGVSQSPSNKVTEKGKDVELRCDPISGHTALYWYRQSLGQGLEFLIYFQGNSAPDKSGLPSDRFSAERTGGSVSTLTIQRTQQEDSAVYLCASSRGVTGELFFGEGSRLTVL.